The 15 T cell receptor beta chains reported below all come from one sample, sequenced in a study of T cells in Graves' hyperthyroidism and ophthalmopathy. Amplification of TCR beta CDR3 regions was performed using RNA transcripts as template. In the first-round RT-PCR of the TCR CDR3, the HTBI primer set was used. One entry per CDR3 protein, called by TCRdb with MiXCR from the multiplex PCR reads. The sample holds around 580,000 distinct CDR3 sequences; approximately 15% are singletons and the top ten take around a sixth. The specimen was blood. These receptor sequences come from a woman aged 18 to 35 with Graves' hyperthyroidism.

The CDR3 nucleotides are TGTGCCAGCAGACCTTTCTCTAGCACAGATACGCAGTATTTT. Translated, it gives CASRPFSSTDTQYF. The chain is built from TRBV12-3 or TRBV12-4 and TRBJ2-3; D not certain. This CDR3 has 14 amino acids. Trimming left V 6 bases short and J 0 bases short, with 10 bases between.

This rearrangement joins TRBV19 to TRBJ2-7, with D perhaps matching TRBD1 (5 bases). V was trimmed by 3 bases and J by 4 bases, leaving 16 bases between them. Looked up from germline, CDR1 is LNHDA and CDR2 is SQIVND (reference sequence). CDR3 length: 15 residues. This CDR3 is CASSIKPGKQYEQYF. The CDR3 coding sequence is TGTGCCAGTAGTATTAAGCCAGGGAAGCAATACGAGCAGTACTTC.

This clonotype was picked up a small number of times. The rearrangement uses TRBV11-2 and TRBJ2-5; 12 bases agree with TRBD2. Germline trimming cut 5 bases from V and 4 bases from J; bases unmatched to any gene: 14. The CDR3 runs 18 residues. Germline V gives CDR1 SGHAT, CDR2 FQNNGV. This chain's CDR3 is CASSPRVLAGGLGETQYF. As DNA, the CDR3 is TGTGCCAGCAGCCCCCGGGTACTAGCGGGAGGCCTTGGAGAGACCCAGTACTTC.

The chain carries TRBV7-9 and TRBJ2-2, with D possibly being TRBD1 or TRBD2 (5 bases each). V shed 5 bases and J shed 7 bases, with 14 bases lying between them. Germline-derived CDR1 and CDR2 are SEHNR and FQNEAQ (reference sequence). CDR3 length: 14 residues. CDR3 DNA sequence: TGTGCCAGCAGCCCCGGGACGGAGAGCGGGGAGCTGTTTTTT. It is translated as CASSPGTESGELFF.

The chain uses TRBV9 and TRBJ2-3; D perhaps matches TRBD2 (5 bases). V was shortened by 0 bases and J by 1 base, with 12 bases between the two germline ends. Germline loops: CDR1 SGDLS, CDR2 YYNGEE. This CDR3 comprises 16 residues. The CDR3 spells CASSVESAEGTDTQYF. The DNA of the CDR3 is TGTGCCAGCAGCGTAGAGTCAGCGGAGGGCACAGATACGCAGTATTTT.

The rearrangement uses TRBV12-5 and TRBJ1-2, with a tentative D call TRBD1 (6 bases). The CDR3 loop spans 11 amino acids. With 6 bases removed from V and 5 bases from J, the gap between germline ends came to 7 bases. From germline, CDR1 is LGHNT and CDR2 FRNRAP. The DNA for the CDR3 is TGTGCTAGTGGACAGGGTTATGGCTACACCTTC. Its translation is CASGQGYGYTF.

This clonotype was recorded at least ten times. The chain links TRBV14 to TRBJ2-1, with D maybe TRBD2 (5 bases). There are 15 residues in the CDR3. Germline assignment: CDR1 SGHDN and CDR2 FVKESK. The V end lost 4 bases, the J end lost 3 bases, and 13 bases lay between the germline ends. The CDR3 nucleotides read TGTGCCAGCAGCCTCATAGCGACCCGCTACAATGAGCAGTTCTTC. This gives the protein CASSLIATRYNEQFF.

This clonotype was seen at least ten times. The chain employs TRBV12-3 or TRBV12-4 and TRBJ2-1; no clear D. Between the trimmed V and J ends, which lost 7 bases and 8 bases, there was a span of 15 bases. This CDR3 contains 13 residues. The CDR3 DNA sequence: TGTGCCAGCACCTTCCCCCCGTACGATGAGCAGTTCTTC. This translates into CASTFPPYDEQFF.

The V call is TRBV6-1, the J call TRBJ2-1; D is unclear. The CDR3 is made up of 14 amino acids. V shed 2 bases and J shed 3 bases, with 8 bases lying between them. Germline CDR1 and CDR2: MNHNS and SASEGT. The CDR3, as DNA: TGTGCCAGCAGTGAAATGAGGCTCTACAATGAGCAGTTCTTC. This translates into CASSEMRLYNEQFF.

This clonotype was counted a few times. The chain joins TRBV20-1 to TRBJ2-2; D is uncertain. V lost 6 bases to trimming and J lost 3 bases, with 11 bases between them. Germline V gene sequence: CDR1 DFQATT, CDR2 SNEGSKA (reference sequence). The CDR3 runs to 13 residues. The CDR3 region has the DNA TGCAGTGCGCGACGTCTGCACACCGGGGAGCTGTTTTTT. Translation gives CSARRLHTGELFF.

This chain connects TRBV19 to TRBJ1-5; D is unclear. From germline, CDR1 is LNHDA and CDR2 SQIVND (reference sequence). The CDR3 is made up of 12 amino acids. V dropped 5 bases and J dropped 5 bases, with 7 bases sitting between them. The CDR3 is CASSVDYQPQHF. The CDR3 coding sequence is TGTGCCAGTAGTGTCGACTATCAGCCCCAGCATTTT.

This clonotype was counted many times. V is TRBV7-8 and J is TRBJ1-1, with D perhaps TRBD1 (5 bases). Deletions cut 5 bases from V and 10 bases from J, with 14 bases between. From germline, CDR1 is SGHVS and CDR2 FQNEAQ. The CDR3 runs 12 residues. CDR3 nucleotides: TGTGCCAGCAGCCTCCAGAGGGGCTCAGCTTTCTTT. Its translation is CASSLQRGSAFF.

This clonotype was counted ten times or more. The chain employs TRBV3-1 and TRBJ2-1, with a tentative D call TRBD1 (7 bases). V was clipped by 6 bases and J by 4 bases, with 13 bases between them. The CDR3 has 14 residues. In germline, CDR1 is LGHDT, CDR2 YNNKEL (reference sequence). The CDR3 DNA follows: TGTGCCAGCAGGCGCGGGACAGCTTACAATGAGCAGTTCTTC. Its translation is CASRRGTAYNEQFF.

This clonotype has at least ten counts. The CDR3 region has the DNA TGTGCCAGCAGCCCAAGCCTAGCGACTGCCGGGGTCGGGGAGCTGTTTTTT. As protein: CASSPSLATAGVGELFF. The chain has TRBV3-1 and TRBJ2-2, with D possibly matching TRBD2 (6 bases). Trimming cost V 4 bases and J 7 bases, with 22 bases left between them. CDR1 is LGHDT and CDR2 is YNNKEL in the germline V gene (reference sequence). The CDR3 is made up of 17 amino acids.

The chain links TRBV18 to TRBJ2-1; 8 nucleotides agree with TRBD1. CDR1 and CDR2 (germline): KGHSH, LQKENI. The CDR3 sequence is 16 residues long. V lost 1 base to trimming and J lost 4 bases; unmatched junction nucleotides: 6. CDR3 amino acids: CASSPLSGGAYNEQFF. CDR3 sequence (DNA): TGTGCCAGCTCACCACTTTCAGGGGGCGCATACAATGAGCAGTTCTTC. Drawing the rest from reference TRBV18 and TRBJ2-1, the complete variable domain is NAGVMQNPRHLVRRRGQEARLRCSPMKGHSHVYWYRQLPEEGLKFMVYLQKENIIDESGMPKERFSAEFPKEGPSILRIQQVVRGDSAAYFCASSPLSGGAYNEQFFGPGTRLTVL.